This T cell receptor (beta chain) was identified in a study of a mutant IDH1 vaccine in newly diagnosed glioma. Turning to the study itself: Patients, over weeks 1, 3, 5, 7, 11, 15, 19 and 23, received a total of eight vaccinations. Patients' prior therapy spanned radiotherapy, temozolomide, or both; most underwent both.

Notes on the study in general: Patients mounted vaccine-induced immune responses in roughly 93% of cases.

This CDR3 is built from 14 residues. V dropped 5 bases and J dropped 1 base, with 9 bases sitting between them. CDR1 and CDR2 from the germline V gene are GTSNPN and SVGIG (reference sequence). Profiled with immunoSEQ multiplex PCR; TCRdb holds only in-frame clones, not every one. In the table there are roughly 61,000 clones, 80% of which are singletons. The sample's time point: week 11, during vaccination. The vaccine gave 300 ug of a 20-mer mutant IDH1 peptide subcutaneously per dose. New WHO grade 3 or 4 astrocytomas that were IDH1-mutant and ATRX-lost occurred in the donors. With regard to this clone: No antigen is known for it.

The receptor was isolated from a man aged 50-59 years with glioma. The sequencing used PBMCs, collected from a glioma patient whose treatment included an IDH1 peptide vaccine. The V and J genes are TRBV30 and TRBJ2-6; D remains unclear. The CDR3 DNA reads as TGTGCCTGGGGCTTTAGGTCTGGGGCCAACGTCCTGACTTTC. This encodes CAWGFRSGANVLTF.